This T cell receptor beta chain was profiled in a study of blood T cell repertoires in COVID-19. Participants were placed into cohorts based on the clinical history they reported. Clones were read by immunoSEQ multiplex PCR, and TCRdb kept only the in-frame ones, dropping some. This sample has 280,000 or so clones, with nearly 90% found just once. The specimen sequenced was PBMCs or T cells enriched from blood (not recorded which). This sequence originates from a woman aged 18 to 35 with acute COVID-19.

DNA for the CDR3: TGTGCCAGCAGCACGAACCCGGGACAGGGTCGAGGGTTCGAGCAGTACTTC. This encodes CASSTNPGQGRGFEQYF. The chain joins TRBV7-9 to TRBJ2-7; 9 bases are a match to TRBD1. The V gene's germline CDR1 is SEHNR and CDR2 FQNEAQ (reference sequence). This CDR3 has 17 amino acids. Trimming took 5 bases from V and 6 from J; bases not matched to a gene: 17. The whole variable domain, filled in from reference TRBV7-9 and TRBJ2-7, reads DTGVSQNPRHKITKRGQNVTFRCDPISEHNRLYWYRQTLGQGPEFLTYFQNEAQLEKSRLLSDRFSAERPKGSFSTLEIQRTEQGDSAMYLCASSTNPGQGRGFEQYFGPGTRLTVT.